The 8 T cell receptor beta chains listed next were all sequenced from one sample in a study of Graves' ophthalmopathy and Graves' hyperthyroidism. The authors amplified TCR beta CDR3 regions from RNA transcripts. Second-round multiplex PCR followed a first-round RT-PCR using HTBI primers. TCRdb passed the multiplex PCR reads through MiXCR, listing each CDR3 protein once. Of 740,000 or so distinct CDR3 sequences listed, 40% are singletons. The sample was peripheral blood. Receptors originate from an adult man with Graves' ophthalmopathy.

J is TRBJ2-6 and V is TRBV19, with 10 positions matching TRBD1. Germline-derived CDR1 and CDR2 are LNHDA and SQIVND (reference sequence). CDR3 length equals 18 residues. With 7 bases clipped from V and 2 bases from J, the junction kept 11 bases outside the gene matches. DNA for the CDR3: TGTGCCAGTACCACCGGGACAGGGGTACTGGCTGGGGCCAACGTCCTGACTTTC. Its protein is CASTTGTGVLAGANVLTF.

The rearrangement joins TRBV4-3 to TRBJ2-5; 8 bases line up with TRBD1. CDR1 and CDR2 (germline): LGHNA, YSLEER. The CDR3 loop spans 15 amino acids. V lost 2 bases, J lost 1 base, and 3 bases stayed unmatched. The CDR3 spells CASSQPGTGQETQYF. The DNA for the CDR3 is TGCGCCAGCAGCCAACCCGGGACAGGCCAAGAGACCCAGTACTTC.

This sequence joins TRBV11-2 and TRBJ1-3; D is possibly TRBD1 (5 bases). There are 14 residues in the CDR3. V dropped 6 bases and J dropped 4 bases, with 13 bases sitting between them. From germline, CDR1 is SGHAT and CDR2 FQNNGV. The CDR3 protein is CASSSLGTGNTIYF. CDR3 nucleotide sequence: TGTGCCAGCAGTTCTCTTGGGACGGGAAACACCATATATTTT.

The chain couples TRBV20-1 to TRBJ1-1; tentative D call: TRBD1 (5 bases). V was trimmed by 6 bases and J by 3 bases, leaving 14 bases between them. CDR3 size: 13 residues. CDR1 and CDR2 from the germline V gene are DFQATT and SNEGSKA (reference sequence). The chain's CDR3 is CSAPGIADTEAFF. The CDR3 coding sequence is TGCAGTGCGCCAGGGATAGCGGACACTGAAGCTTTCTTT.

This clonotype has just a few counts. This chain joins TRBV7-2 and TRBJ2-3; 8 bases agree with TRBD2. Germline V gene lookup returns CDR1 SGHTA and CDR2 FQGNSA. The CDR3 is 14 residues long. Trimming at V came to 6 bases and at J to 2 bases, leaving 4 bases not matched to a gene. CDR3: CASSSGLDTDTQYF. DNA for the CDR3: TGTGCCAGCAGTTCGGGACTAGACACAGATACGCAGTATTTT.

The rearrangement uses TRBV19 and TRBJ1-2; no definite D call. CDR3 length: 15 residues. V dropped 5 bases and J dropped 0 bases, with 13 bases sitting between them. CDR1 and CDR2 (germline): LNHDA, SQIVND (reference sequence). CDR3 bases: TGTGCCAGTAGTGGCAGCGTGTGGACTAACTATGGCTACACCTTC. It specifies CASSGSVWTNYGYTF.

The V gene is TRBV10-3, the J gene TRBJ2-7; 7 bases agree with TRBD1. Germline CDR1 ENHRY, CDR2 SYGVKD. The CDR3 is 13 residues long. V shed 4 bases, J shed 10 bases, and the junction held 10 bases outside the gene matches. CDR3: CAISARPDRIQYF. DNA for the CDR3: TGTGCCATCAGTGCTAGACCGGACAGGATACAGTACTTC.

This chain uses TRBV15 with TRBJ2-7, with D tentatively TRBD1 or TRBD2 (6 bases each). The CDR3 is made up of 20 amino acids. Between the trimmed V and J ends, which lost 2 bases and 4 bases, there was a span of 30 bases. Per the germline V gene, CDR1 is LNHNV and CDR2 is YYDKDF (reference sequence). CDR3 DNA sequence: TGTGCCACCAGCAGACGTGCGACAAAGTGGGGGGCGGATCCTAATTACGAGCAGTACTTC. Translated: CATSRRATKWGADPNYEQYF.